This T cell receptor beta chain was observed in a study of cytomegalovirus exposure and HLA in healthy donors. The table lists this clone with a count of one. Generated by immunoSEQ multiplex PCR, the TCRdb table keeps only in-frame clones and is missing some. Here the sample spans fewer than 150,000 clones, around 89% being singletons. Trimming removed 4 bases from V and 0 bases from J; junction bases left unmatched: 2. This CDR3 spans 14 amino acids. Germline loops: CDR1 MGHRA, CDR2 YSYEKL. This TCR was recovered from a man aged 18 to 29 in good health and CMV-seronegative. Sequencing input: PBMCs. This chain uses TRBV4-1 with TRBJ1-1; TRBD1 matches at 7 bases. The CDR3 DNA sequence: TGCGCCAGCAGCCGGGGGACAGTGAACACTGAAGCTTTCTTT. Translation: CASSRGTVNTEAFF.